This TCR beta chain came from a study of T cells after yellow fever vaccination. Study-wide points: Most primary-vaccination clones reappeared after the booster (about 97% CD4, approximately 88% CD8).

In germline, CDR1 is LGHNA, CDR2 YNFKEQ. V shed 5 bases, J shed 1 base, and the junction held 14 bases outside the gene matches. The CDR3 has 20 residues. TCRdb itself ran the 5' RACE reads through MiXCR, one entry per CDR3 protein. The repertoire consists of some 670,000 distinct CDR3 sequences, with 9% to 15% occurring once and the leading ten covering 15%. A note on this clonotype: Its antigen remains unknown.

The V and J genes are TRBV4-2 and TRBJ2-4; 13 positions agree with TRBD2. The sequences come from PBMCs, collected on the day of the yellow fever booster vaccination. The TCR was taken from a man aged 25 to 40 who received the YFV17D yellow fever vaccine. The chain's CDR3 is CASSELSLAGGPRAKNIQYF. CDR3 nucleotide sequence: TGTGCCAGCAGCGAACTCTCACTAGCGGGAGGGCCCCGGGCCAAAAACATTCAGTACTTC.